These T cell receptor beta chains were read from a single sample in a study of control samples from healthy donors and cancer patients. The data were produced by immunoSEQ multiplex PCR, yet TCRdb's version contains in-frame clones alone and is incomplete. The sample includes 190,000 or so clones, approximately 92% of them seen just once. The sample consisted of blood. All receptors come from a man between 18 and 29 years old in good health. Each CDR3 is given with its conserved first and last residue. The order of the fields is CDR3 DNA, CDR3 protein, clone size, D gene, J gene, V gene. D genes are given only for firm matches. Where a row states a size, it is once, few, many or the class of an expanded clone; other rows omit it.

DNA: TGTGCCAGCAGCCCTATGGCCCCATTTTTGGAGAGACTGGCCAAAAACATTCAGTACTTC; CDR3: CASSPMAPFLERLAKNIQYF; size: NA; D: NA; J: TRBJ2-4; V: TRBV7-8
DNA: TGTGCCAGCAGCCGGACGGGACTAGCGGGAGACGAGCAGTACTTC; CDR3: CASSRTGLAGDEQYF; size: NA; D: TRBD2; J: TRBJ2-7; V: TRBV2
DNA: TGTGCCACCAGTGCGCGGGGGCAGCCCCAGCATTTT; CDR3: CATSARGQPQHF; size: NA; D: NA; J: TRBJ1-5; V: TRBV24-1
DNA: TGTGCCACCAGCAGAGCAGATAGCAATCAGCCCCAGCATTTT; CDR3: CATSRADSNQPQHF; size: once; D: NA; J: TRBJ1-5; V: TRBV15
DNA: TGTGCCAGCAGCTCTTGGGACAGGGACAATGAAAAACTGTTTTTT; CDR3: CASSSWDRDNEKLFF; size: NA; D: TRBD1; J: TRBJ1-4; V: TRBV7-9
DNA: TGTGCCAGCAGCCAAACCGTGACAGGTTTTTCTAACTATGGCTACACCTTC; CDR3: CASSQTVTGFSNYGYTF; size: NA; D: NA; J: TRBJ1-2; V: TRBV3-1/TRBV3-2
DNA: TGTGCCAGCAACTGGTTGACTAGCGCGTCCTACGAGCAGTACTTC; CDR3: CASNWLTSASYEQYF; size: NA; D: TRBD2; J: TRBJ2-7; V: TRBV6-5
DNA: TGTGCCTTCCGGAAGGGGGATACGCAGTATTTT; CDR3: CAFRKGDTQYF; size: NA; D: NA; J: TRBJ2-3; V: TRBV5-4
DNA: TGTGCCTCCCGACCCGGGTTGACCGGGGAGCTGTTTTTT; CDR3: CASRPGLTGELFF; size: NA; D: NA; J: TRBJ2-2; V: TRBV30
DNA: TGCGCCAGCAGCCGACCGGAGTCTAATCAGCCCCAGCATTTT; CDR3: CASSRPESNQPQHF; size: NA; D: NA; J: TRBJ1-5; V: TRBV4-1
DNA: TGTGCCAGTAAAAGGGACAGGGATCTTTTTAGCAATCAGCCCCAGCATTTT; CDR3: CASKRDRDLFSNQPQHF; size: NA; D: TRBD1; J: TRBJ1-5; V: TRBV19
DNA: TGTGCTGCGGGGGGGCCGAGCACAGATACGCAGTATTTT; CDR3: CAAGGPSTDTQYF; size: NA; D: TRBD2; J: TRBJ2-3; V: TRBV6-5